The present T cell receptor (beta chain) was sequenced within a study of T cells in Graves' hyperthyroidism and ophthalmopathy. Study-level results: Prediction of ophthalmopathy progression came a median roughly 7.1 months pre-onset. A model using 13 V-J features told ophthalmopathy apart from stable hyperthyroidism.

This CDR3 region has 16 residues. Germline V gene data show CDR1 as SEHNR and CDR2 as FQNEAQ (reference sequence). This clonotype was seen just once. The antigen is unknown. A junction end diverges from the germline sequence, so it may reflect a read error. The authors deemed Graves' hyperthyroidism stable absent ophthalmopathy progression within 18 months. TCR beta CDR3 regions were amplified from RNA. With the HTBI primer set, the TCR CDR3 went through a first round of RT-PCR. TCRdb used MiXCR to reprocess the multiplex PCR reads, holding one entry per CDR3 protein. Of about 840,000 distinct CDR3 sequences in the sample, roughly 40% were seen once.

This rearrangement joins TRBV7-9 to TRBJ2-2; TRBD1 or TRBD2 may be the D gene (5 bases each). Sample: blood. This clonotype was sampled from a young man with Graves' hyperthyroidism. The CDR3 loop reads CASSRAGAVSTGELFF. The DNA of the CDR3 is TGCGCCAGCAGCCGCGCCGGGGCAGTGAGCACCGGGGAGCTGTTTTTT.